The present entry profiles one TCR beta chain with its context. As yet, its antigen is unknown. This record comes from a study of cytomegalovirus exposure and HLA in healthy donors. Study-level results: TCR clusters originating in the first cohort tended to co-occur in the approximately 130 validation repertoires, according to a later analysis. The study recorded 150 to 200 TCR beta chains that were cytomegalovirus-associated.

TCRdb's copy holds only in-frame clones and misses some; the assay was immunoSEQ multiplex PCR. The table includes fewer than 150,000 clones, approximately 82% detected once. Germline lookup yields CDR1 KGHSH and CDR2 LQKENI. The CDR3 is 14 residues long. Trimming removed 3 bases at V and 4 bases at J, with 13 bases between. Sequenced: PBMCs. J is TRBJ2-7 and V is TRBV18, with a tentative D call TRBD1 (6 bases). The sequence was obtained from a man under 40 in good health and CMV-seropositive. The CDR3 DNA is TGTGCCAGCTCACCCGGCCGGGACACTTACGAGCAGTACTTC. As protein: CASSPGRDTYEQYF.